These 24 T cell receptor beta chains were sequenced from one sample in a study of OX40 agonist ivuxolimab in advanced cancers. TCRdb's table, derived via immunoSEQ multiplex PCR, lists solely in-frame clones and lacks some. The data show tens of thousands of clones, under 95% seen once. The source was CD4+ or CD8+ T cells sorted from blood, collected in a trial of the OX40 agonist ivuxolimab. The receptors stem from an adult with an advanced solid tumor such as melanoma, head and neck, liver or kidney cancer.

J is TRBJ2-4 and V is TRBV6-5, with 7 bases lining up with TRBD1. This CDR3 is built from 15 residues. CDR1 MNHEY and CDR2 SVGAGI come from the germline V gene. V was clipped by 8 bases and J by 2 bases; unmatched bases: 9. In nucleotides, the CDR3 is TGTGCCAGCTTCGACAGGGACGGGTCCAAAAACATTCAGTACTTC. Its protein product is CASFDRDGSKNIQYF.

This chain connects TRBV4-3 to TRBJ2-7; a weak D match, TRBD2 (5 bases). With 1 base removed from V and 1 base from J, the gap between germline ends came to 8 bases. This CDR3 is built from 14 residues. CDR1 is LGHNA, CDR2 YSLEER, per germline. The chain's CDR3 is CASSQVRGSYEQYF. As DNA, the CDR3 is TGCGCCAGCAGCCAAGTTCGGGGATCCTACGAGCAGTACTTC.

V is TRBV2 and J is TRBJ2-7; maybe TRBD1 (6 bases). The CDR3 runs to 14 residues. V lost 5 bases and J 1 base, leaving 12 bases between the germline ends. CDR1 is SNHLY, CDR2 FYNNEI, per germline. CDR3 coding DNA: TGTGCCAGCAGTTCCGGGACACGATCCTACGAGCAGTACTTC. The encoded protein is CASSSGTRSYEQYF.

This clone has only one observation. The rearrangement links TRBV4-2 to TRBJ1-4; no clear D gene. The germline V gene has CDR1 LGHNA and CDR2 YNFKEQ. The CDR3 has 18 residues. Trimming took 0 bases from V and 7 from J, leaving 21 bases between them. In DNA form, the CDR3 reads TGTGCCAGCAGCCAAGAATTCGGTTGGGCCATGGGTGGTGAAAAACTGTTTTTT. Its protein is CASSQEFGWAMGGEKLFF.

The V call is TRBV9, the J call TRBJ1-4, with TRBD1 matching over 12 bases. The CDR3 length is 19 residues. With V trimmed by 4 bases and J by 8 bases, 18 bases remained unmatched. Germline-derived CDR1 and CDR2 are SGDLS and YYNGEE. The CDR3 coding sequence is TGTGCCAGCAGCCTCGGGACAGGGGGCCGCCTCGGGGGTCGAGAAAAACTGTTTTTT. As protein: CASSLGTGGRLGGREKLFF.

This sequence joins TRBV6-5 and TRBJ1-1; possibly TRBD1 for D (6 bases). Germline V gives CDR1 MNHEY, CDR2 SVGAGI. The CDR3 has 14 residues. The V end lost 5 bases, the J end lost 5 bases, and 15 bases lay between the germline ends. The CDR3 DNA is TGTGCCAGCAGTCCGACCGGGGGCAGTACTGAAGCTTTCTTT. Encoded protein: CASSPTGGSTEAFF.

The chain couples TRBV2 to TRBJ1-2; D call uncertain. V was shortened by 6 bases and J by 1 base, with 12 bases between the two germline ends. The CDR3 spans 14 residues. CDR1 and CDR2 from the germline V gene are SNHLY and FYNNEI. In nucleotides, the CDR3 is TGTGCCAGCAGCAAAATGGGGAATAACTATGGCTACACCTTC. Its translation is CASSKMGNNYGYTF.

The chain has TRBV19 and TRBJ2-7; 9 nucleotides line up with TRBD1. This CDR3 spans 15 amino acids. Germline V gene sequence: CDR1 LNHDA, CDR2 SQIVND (reference sequence). The trim removed 1 base at V and 2 bases at J, leaving 3 bases unmatched. CDR3 in amino acids: CASSIGTGVTYEQYF. CDR3 DNA sequence: TGTGCCAGTAGTATAGGGACAGGGGTCACCTACGAGCAGTACTTC.

The V and J genes are TRBV27 and TRBJ2-7; 10 bases match TRBD1. The V segment lost 0 bases and the J segment 6 bases; nucleotides outside the gene matches: 5. This CDR3 is built from 15 residues. Germline V gene lookup returns CDR1 MNHEY and CDR2 SMNVEV (reference sequence). The CDR3: CASSLSTGGLSEQYF. The DNA of the CDR3 is TGTGCCAGCAGTTTATCGACAGGGGGCCTCTCCGAGCAGTACTTC.

This clone was detected a few times. The chain is built from TRBV6-5 and TRBJ1-5; D is uncertain. Looked up from germline, CDR1 is MNHEY and CDR2 is SVGAGI. The CDR3 consists of 15 residues. The V end was cut by 5 bases, the J end by 0 bases, with 11 bases between. The DNA of the CDR3 is TGTGCCAGCAGTCCCAGCTGGGTTAGCAATCAGCCCCAGCATTTT. Protein sequence: CASSPSWVSNQPQHF.

The chain is built from TRBV27 and TRBJ2-2; D not certain. The V end was cut by 2 bases, the J end by 2 bases, with 6 bases between. In germline, CDR1 is MNHEY, CDR2 SMNVEV (reference sequence). The CDR3 length is 14 residues. CDR3 DNA: TGTGCCAGCAGTTTACACGGAAACACCGGGGAGCTGTTTTTT. Translating gives CASSLHGNTGELFF.

The chain recombines TRBV11-2 with TRBJ2-7; D unclear. With 2 bases removed from V and 5 bases from J, the gap between germline ends came to 7 bases. Germline CDR1 and CDR2: SGHAT and FQNNGV. CDR3 length: 12 residues. CDR3 loop: CASSLSVDEQYF. The CDR3 nucleotides are TGTGCCAGCAGCTTAAGTGTGGACGAGCAGTACTTC.

V and J are TRBV27 and TRBJ1-2, with D maybe TRBD1 (5 bases). The CDR3 totals 13 residues. CDR1 is MNHEY, CDR2 SMNVEV, per germline (reference sequence). V was cut by 3 bases and J by 6 bases, with 11 bases left in between. CDR3 coding DNA: TGTGCCAGCAGTTTTGGGGGGAGCCATGGCTACACCTTC. Protein: CASSFGGSHGYTF.

This clone was recorded only once. The chain joins TRBV6-5 to TRBJ2-2, with D uncertain. Trimming removed 5 bases from V and 4 bases from J, with 11 bases in between. The CDR3 extends over 14 amino acids. Germline values: CDR1 MNHEY, CDR2 SVGAGI. The CDR3 sequence: CASSDPGSTGELFF. The CDR3 region has the DNA TGTGCCAGCAGTGATCCGGGCTCCACCGGGGAGCTGTTTTTT.

The V and J genes are TRBV27 and TRBJ2-2, with 12 bases aligning to TRBD1. Unmatched junction bases numbered 7, after V lost 3 bases and J lost 5 bases. The CDR3 covers 17 residues. The germline V gene has CDR1 MNHEY and CDR2 SMNVEV (reference sequence). CDR3 in DNA: TGTGCCAGCAGTTTTACACCGGGACAGGGGGCGACCGGGGAGCTGTTTTTT. Its protein product is CASSFTPGQGATGELFF.

V gene TRBV15 combines with J gene TRBJ1-1; possible D gene TRBD1, 5 bases. The CDR3 contains 13 residues. Looked up from germline, CDR1 is LNHNV and CDR2 is YYDKDF (reference sequence). V lost 10 bases and J 5 bases, leaving 17 bases between the germline ends. In nucleotides, the CDR3 is TGTGCCATCTCGCCAGGGATTGCTACTGAAGCTTTCTTT. Amino acid sequence: CAISPGIATEAFF.

This chain links TRBV19 with TRBJ2-7; 11 bases align to TRBD1. This CDR3 is built from 15 residues. CDR1 LNHDA and CDR2 SQIVND come from the germline V gene (reference sequence). J gave up 0 bases and V 3 bases, and 1 base lay outside the gene matches. The CDR3 sequence is CASSIGTGGSYEQYF. CDR3 sequence (DNA): TGTGCCAGTAGTATCGGGACAGGGGGCTCCTACGAGCAGTACTTC.

This chain joins TRBV28 and TRBJ2-1; TRBD2 aligns across 8 bases. Germline CDR1 and CDR2: MDHEN and SYDVKM. The V gene end was trimmed by 5 bases and the J gene end by 1 base; junction bases not matched to a gene: 13. The CDR3 is 18 residues long. CDR3 residues: CASSHRRGSGTSYNEQFF. CDR3 DNA sequence: TGTGCCAGCAGTCACCGCCGGGGTAGCGGGACTTCCTACAATGAGCAGTTCTTC.

This clone showed up just once. This chain joins TRBV10-2 and TRBJ1-5, with TRBD1 matching over 7 bases. CDR1 is WSHSY, CDR2 SAAADI, per germline. J lost 4 bases, V lost 7 bases, and 4 bases had no gene match. This CDR3 has 13 residues. CDR3 in amino acids: CASMDRLNQPQHF. CDR3 coding DNA: TGCGCCAGCATGGACAGGTTGAATCAGCCCCAGCATTTT.

The chain employs TRBV4-3 and TRBJ2-7; 12 bases agree with TRBD2. The CDR3 covers 16 residues. The ends lost 4 bases at V and 2 bases at J; junction bases unmatched: 6. Germline V gene lookup returns CDR1 LGHNA and CDR2 YSLEER. The chain's CDR3 is CASSPGLAGGAYEQYF. Written as DNA, the CDR3 is TGCGCCAGCAGCCCGGGACTAGCGGGTGGTGCCTACGAGCAGTACTTC.

This sequence joins TRBV5-5 and TRBJ2-7; D gene uncertain. The germline V gene has CDR1 SGHKS and CDR2 YYEKEE (reference sequence). With 1 base removed from V and 7 bases from J, the gap between germline ends came to 18 bases. The CDR3 is made up of 15 amino acids. CDR3 residues: CASSLSQGEAWEQYF. The CDR3 DNA follows: TGTGCCAGCAGCTTGTCTCAAGGAGAGGCGTGGGAGCAGTACTTC.

This clone was seen only once. J is TRBJ2-7 and V is TRBV11-3; the D is unclear. The CDR3 runs 11 residues. CDR1 is SGHNT, CDR2 YENEEA, per germline. With 1 base removed from V and 5 bases from J, the gap between germline ends came to 3 bases. The CDR3 reads CASSLGDEQYF. The CDR3 DNA is TGTGCCAGCAGCTTAGGTGACGAGCAGTACTTC.

Concerning this clone itself: At the DNA level, this CDR3 is encoded by other sequences in the same sample as well. V gene TRBV7-8 combines with J gene TRBJ2-2; D not resolved. The length of the CDR3 is 14 residues. Germline V gives CDR1 SGHVS, CDR2 FQNEAQ. Trimming pared 1 base from V and 0 bases from J, leaving 3 bases between. CDR3 nucleotide sequence: TGTGCCAGCAGCTTAGGTGCGAACACCGGGGAGCTGTTTTTT. Its protein is CASSLGANTGELFF.

This clone was picked up one time. The chain links TRBV7-8 to TRBJ1-4, with TRBD1 as a possible D gene (6 bases). The CDR3 has 15 residues. In germline, CDR1 is SGHVS, CDR2 FQNEAQ. The V gene lost 5 bases and the J gene lost 7 bases, with 17 bases spanning the gap. The DNA of the CDR3 is TGTGCCAGCAGCCCCTCAGGCGTACAGGGTGAAAAACTGTTTTTT. Its protein is CASSPSGVQGEKLFF.